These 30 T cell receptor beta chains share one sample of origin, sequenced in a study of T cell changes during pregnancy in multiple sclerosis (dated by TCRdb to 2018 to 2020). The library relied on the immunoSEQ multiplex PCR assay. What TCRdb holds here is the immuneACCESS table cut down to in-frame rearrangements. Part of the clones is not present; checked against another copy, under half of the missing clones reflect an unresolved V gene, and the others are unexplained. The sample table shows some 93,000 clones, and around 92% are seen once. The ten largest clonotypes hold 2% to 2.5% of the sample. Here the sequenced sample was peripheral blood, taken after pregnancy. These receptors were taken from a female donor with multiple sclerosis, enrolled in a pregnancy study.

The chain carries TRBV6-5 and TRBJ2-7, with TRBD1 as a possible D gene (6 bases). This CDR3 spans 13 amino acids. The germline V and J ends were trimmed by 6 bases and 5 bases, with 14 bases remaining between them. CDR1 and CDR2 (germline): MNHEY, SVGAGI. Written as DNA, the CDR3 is TGTGCCAGCAGCCCCCAGGGGATCCACGAGCAGTACTTC. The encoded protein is CASSPQGIHEQYF.

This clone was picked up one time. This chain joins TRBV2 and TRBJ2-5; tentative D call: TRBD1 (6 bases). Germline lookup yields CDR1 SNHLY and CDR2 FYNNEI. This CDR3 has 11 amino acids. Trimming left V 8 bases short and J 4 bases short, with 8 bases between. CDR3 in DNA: TGTGCCAGCTTCAGGGGAGAGACCCAGTACTTC. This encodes CASFRGETQYF.

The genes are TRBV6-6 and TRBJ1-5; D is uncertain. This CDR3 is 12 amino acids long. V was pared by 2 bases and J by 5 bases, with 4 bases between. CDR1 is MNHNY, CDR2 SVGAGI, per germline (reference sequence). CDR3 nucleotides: TGTGCCAGCAGTTACGTCGATCAGCCCCAGCATTTT. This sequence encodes CASSYVDQPQHF.

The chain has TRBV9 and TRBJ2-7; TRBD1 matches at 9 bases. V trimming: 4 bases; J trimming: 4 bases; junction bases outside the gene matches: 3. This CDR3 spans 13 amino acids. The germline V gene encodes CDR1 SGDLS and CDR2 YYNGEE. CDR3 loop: CASSQGTGYEQYF. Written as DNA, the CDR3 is TGTGCCAGCAGCCAAGGGACAGGGTACGAGCAGTACTTC.

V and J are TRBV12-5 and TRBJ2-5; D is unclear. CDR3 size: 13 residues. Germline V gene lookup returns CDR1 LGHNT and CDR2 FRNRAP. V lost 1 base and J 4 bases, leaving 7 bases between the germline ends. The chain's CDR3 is CASGLGATETQYF. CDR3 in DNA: TGTGCTAGTGGTTTGGGGGCTACAGAGACCCAGTACTTC.

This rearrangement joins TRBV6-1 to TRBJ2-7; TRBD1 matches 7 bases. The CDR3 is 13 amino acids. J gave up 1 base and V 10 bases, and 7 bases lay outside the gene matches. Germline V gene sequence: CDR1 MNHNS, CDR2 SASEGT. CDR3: CATWDRTSYEQYF. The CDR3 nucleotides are TGTGCCACCTGGGACAGAACATCCTACGAGCAGTACTTC.

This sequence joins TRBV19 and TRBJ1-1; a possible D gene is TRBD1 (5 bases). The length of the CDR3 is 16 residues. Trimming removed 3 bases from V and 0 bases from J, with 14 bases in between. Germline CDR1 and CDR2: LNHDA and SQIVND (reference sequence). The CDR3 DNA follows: TGTGCCAGTAGTATCATCAGGGCTCAGATGAACACTGAAGCTTTCTTT. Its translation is CASSIIRAQMNTEAFF.

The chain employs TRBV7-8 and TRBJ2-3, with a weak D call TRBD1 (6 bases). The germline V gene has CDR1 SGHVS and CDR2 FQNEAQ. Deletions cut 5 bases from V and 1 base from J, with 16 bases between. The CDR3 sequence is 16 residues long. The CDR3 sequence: CASSQNRVLGTDTQYF. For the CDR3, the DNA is TGTGCCAGCAGCCAAAACAGGGTCCTTGGCACAGATACGCAGTATTTT.

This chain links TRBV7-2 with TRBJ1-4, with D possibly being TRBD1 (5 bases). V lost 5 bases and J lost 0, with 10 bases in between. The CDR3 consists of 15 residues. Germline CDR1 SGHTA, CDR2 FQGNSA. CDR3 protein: CASSPQTATNEKLFF. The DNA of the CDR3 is TGTGCCAGCAGCCCCCAGACAGCAACTAATGAAAAACTGTTTTTT.

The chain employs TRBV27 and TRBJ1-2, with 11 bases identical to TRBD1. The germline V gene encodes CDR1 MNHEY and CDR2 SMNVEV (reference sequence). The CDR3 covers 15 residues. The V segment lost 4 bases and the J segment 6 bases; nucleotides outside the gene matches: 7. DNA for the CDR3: TGTGCCAGCAGTTCCCTTGGACAGGGGGCGAATGGCTACACCTTC. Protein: CASSSLGQGANGYTF.

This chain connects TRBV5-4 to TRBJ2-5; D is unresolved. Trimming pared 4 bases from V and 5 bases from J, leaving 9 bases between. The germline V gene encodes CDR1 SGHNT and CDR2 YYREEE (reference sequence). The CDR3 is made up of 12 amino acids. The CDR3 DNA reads TGTGCCAGCAGCGTTCAGTCGGAGACCCAGTACTTC. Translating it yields CASSVQSETQYF.

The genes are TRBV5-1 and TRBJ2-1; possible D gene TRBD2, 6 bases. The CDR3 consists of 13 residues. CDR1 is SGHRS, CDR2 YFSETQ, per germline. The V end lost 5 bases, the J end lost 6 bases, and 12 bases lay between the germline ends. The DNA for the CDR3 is TGCGCCAGCAGTACGGGAGAGGCCAATGAGCAGTTCTTC. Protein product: CASSTGEANEQFF.

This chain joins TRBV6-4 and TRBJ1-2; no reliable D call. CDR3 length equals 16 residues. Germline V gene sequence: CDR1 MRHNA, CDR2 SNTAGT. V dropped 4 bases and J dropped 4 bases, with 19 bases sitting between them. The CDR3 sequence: CASSADSRAWAYGYTF. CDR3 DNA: TGTGCCAGCAGTGCGGATTCGAGGGCGTGGGCCTATGGCTACACCTTC.

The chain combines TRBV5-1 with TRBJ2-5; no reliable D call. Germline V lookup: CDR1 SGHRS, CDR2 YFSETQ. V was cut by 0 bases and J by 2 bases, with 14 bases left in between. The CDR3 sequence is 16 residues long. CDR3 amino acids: CASSLGATQVQETQYF. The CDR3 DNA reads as TGCGCCAGCAGCTTGGGGGCCACTCAGGTTCAAGAGACCCAGTACTTC.

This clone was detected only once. The CDR3 region has the DNA TGTGCCAGCAGCGTAACAACAGAGCAAGAGACCCAGTACTTC. This codes for CASSVTTEQETQYF. V is TRBV9 and J is TRBJ2-5; no clear D gene. V was cut by 1 base and J by 2 bases, with 9 bases left in between. Germline-derived CDR1 and CDR2 are SGDLS and YYNGEE. The CDR3 spans 14 residues.

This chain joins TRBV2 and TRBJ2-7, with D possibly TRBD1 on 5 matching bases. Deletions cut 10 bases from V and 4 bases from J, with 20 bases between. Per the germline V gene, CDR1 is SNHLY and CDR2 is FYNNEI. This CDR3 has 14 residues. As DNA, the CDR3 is TGTGCCACCACAGGCACCAGATCCGGGTACGAGCAGTACTTC. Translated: CATTGTRSGYEQYF.

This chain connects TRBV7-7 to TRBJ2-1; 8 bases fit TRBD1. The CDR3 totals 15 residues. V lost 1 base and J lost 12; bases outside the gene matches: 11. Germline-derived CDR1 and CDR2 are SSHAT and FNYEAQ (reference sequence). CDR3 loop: CASSLEDRVNIRQFF. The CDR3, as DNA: TGTGCCAGCAGCTTAGAGGACAGGGTGAACATTAGGCAGTTCTTC. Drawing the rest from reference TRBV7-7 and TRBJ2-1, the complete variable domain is GAGVSQSPRYKVTKRGQDVTLRCDPISSHATLYWYQQALGQGPEFLTYFNYEAQPDKSGLPSDRFSAERPEGSISTLTIQRTEQRDSAMYRCASSLEDRVNIRQFFGPGTRLTVL.

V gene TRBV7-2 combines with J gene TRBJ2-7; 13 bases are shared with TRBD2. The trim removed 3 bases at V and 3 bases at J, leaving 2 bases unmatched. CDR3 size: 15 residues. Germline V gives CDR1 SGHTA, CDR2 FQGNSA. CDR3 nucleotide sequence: TGTGCCAGCAGCTTCCGGACTAGCGGGGGCTACGAGCAGTACTTC. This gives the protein CASSFRTSGGYEQYF.

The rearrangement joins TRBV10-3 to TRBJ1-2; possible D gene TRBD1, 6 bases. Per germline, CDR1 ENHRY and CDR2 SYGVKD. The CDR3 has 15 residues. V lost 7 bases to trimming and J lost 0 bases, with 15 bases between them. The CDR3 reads CAITWTELANYGYTF. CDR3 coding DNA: TGTGCCATCACCTGGACAGAGTTAGCTAACTATGGCTACACCTTC.

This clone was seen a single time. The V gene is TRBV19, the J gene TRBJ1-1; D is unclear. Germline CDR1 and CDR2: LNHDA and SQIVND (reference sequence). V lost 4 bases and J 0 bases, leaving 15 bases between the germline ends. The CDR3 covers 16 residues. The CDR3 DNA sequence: TGTGCCAGTAGTAGCCCCCTGTGGAGGGTGAACACTGAAGCTTTCTTT. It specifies CASSSPLWRVNTEAFF.

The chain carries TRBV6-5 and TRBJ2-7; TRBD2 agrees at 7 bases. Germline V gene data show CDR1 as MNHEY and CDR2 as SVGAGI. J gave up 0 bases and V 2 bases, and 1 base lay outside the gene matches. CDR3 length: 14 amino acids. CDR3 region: CASSYGGVSYEQYF. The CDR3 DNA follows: TGTGCCAGCAGTTACGGGGGGGTCTCCTACGAGCAGTACTTC.

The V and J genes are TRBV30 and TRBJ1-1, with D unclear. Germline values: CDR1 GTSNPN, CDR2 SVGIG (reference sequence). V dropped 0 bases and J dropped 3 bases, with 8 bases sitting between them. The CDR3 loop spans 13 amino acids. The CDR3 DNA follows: TGTGCCTGGAGTGTCGGGAGGGACACTGAAGCTTTCTTT. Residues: CAWSVGRDTEAFF.

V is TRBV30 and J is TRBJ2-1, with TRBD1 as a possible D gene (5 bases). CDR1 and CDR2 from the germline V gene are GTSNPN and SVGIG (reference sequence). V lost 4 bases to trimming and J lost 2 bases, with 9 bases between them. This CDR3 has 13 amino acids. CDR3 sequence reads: CAWTGIPYNEQFF. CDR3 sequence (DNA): TGTGCCTGGACAGGGATTCCCTACAATGAGCAGTTCTTC.

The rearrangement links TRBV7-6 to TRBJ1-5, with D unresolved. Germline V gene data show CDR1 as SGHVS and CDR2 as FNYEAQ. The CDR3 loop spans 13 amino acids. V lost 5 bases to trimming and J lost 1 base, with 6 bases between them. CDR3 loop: CASSPRSNQPQHF. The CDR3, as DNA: TGTGCCAGCAGCCCTAGGAGCAATCAGCCCCAGCATTTT.

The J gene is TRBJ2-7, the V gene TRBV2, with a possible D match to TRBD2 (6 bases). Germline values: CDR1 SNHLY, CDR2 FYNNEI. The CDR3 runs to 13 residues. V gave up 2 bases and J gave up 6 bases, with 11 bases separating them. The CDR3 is CASSEQAGSEQYF. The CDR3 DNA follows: TGTGCCAGCAGTGAACAGGCGGGGAGCGAGCAGTACTTC.

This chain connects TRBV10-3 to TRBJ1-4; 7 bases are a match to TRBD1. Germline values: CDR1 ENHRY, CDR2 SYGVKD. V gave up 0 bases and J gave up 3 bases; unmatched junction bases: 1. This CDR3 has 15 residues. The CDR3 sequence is CAISESQGSNEKLFF. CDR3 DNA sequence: TGTGCCATCAGTGAGTCACAGGGGTCTAATGAAAAACTGTTTTTT.

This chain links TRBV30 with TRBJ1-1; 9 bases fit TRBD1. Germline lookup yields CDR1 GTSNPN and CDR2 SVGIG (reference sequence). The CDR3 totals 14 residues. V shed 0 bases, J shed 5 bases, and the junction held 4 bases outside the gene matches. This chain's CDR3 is CAWSVGTGWTEAFF. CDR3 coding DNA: TGTGCCTGGAGTGTAGGGACAGGGTGGACTGAAGCTTTCTTT.

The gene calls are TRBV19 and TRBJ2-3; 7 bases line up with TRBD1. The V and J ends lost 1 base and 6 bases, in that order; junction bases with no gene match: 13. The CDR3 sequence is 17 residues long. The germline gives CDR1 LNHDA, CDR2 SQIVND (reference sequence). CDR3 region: CASSIVTGKLPGDTQYF. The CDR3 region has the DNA TGTGCCAGTAGTATAGTGACAGGGAAACTTCCAGGGGATACGCAGTATTTT.

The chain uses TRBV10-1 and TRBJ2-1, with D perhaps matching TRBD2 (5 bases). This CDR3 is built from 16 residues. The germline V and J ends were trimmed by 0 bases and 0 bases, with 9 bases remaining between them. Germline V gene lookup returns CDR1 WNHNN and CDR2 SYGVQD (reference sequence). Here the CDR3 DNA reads TGCGCCAGCAGTGAGTCAGCGGCGAGCTCCTACAATGAGCAGTTCTTC. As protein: CASSESAASSYNEQFF.

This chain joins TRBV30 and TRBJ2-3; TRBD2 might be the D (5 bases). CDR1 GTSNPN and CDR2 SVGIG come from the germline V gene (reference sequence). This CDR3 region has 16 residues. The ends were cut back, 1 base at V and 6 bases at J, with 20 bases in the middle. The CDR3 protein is CAWSEAVQTLLDTQYF. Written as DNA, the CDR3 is TGTGCCTGGAGTGAAGCGGTCCAAACCCTCCTGGATACGCAGTATTTT.